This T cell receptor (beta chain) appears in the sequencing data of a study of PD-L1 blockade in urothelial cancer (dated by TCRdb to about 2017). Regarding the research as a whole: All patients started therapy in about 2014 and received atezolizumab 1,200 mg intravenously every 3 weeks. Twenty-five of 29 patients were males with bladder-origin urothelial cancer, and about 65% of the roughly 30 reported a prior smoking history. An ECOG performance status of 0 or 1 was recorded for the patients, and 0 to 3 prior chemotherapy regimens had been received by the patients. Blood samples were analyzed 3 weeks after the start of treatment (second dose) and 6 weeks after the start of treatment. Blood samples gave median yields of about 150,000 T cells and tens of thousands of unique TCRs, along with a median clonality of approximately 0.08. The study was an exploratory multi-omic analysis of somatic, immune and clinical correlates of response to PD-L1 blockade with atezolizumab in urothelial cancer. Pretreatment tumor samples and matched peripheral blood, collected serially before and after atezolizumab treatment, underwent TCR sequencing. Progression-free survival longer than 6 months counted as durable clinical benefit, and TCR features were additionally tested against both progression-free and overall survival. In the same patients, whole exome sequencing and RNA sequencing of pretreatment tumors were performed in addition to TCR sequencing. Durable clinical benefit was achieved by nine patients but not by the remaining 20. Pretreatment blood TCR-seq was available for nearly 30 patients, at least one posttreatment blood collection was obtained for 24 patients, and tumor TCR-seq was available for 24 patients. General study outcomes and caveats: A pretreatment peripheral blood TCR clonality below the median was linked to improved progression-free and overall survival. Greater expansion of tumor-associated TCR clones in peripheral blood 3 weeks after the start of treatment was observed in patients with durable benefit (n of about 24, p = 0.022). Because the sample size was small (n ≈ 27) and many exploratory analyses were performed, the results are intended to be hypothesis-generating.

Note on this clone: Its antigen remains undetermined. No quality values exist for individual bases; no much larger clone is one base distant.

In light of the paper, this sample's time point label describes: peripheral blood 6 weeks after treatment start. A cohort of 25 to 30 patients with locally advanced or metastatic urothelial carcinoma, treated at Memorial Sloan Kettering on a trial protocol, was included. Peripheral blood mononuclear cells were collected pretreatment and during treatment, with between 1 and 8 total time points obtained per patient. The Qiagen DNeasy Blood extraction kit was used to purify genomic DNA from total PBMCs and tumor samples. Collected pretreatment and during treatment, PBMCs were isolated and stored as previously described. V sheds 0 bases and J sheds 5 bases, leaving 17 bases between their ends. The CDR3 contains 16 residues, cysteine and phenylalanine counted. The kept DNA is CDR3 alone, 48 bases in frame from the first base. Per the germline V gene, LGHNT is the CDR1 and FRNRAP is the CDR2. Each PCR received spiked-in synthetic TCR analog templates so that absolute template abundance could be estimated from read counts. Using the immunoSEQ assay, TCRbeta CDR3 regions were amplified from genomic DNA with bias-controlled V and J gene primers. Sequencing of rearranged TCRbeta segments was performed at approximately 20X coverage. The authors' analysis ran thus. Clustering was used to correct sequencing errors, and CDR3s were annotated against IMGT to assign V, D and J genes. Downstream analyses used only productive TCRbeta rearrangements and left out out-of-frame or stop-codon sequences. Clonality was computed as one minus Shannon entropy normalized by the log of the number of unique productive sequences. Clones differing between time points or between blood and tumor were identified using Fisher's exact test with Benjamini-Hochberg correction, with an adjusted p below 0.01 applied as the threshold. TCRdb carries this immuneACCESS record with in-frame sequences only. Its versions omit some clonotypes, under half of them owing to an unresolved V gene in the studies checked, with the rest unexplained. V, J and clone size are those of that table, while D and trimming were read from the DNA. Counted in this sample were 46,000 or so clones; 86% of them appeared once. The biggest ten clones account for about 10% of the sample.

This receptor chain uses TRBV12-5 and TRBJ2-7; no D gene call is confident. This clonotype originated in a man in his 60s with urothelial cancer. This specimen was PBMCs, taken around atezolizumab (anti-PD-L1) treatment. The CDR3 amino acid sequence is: CASGLVAGLIVHEQYF. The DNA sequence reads TGTGCTAGTGGTTTGGTAGCAGGTTTGATTGTCCACGAGCAGTACTTC.